These 27 T cell receptor beta chains were sequenced from one sample in a study of blood T cell repertoires in COVID-19. Produced via immunoSEQ multiplex PCR; TCRdb's table is partial and in-frame only. The sample has 300,000 to 450,000 clones; approximately 81% are singletons. The sequencing input was peripheral blood. These receptors came from a woman between 18 and 30 years old with acute or convalescent COVID-19.

The rearrangement uses TRBV3-1 (or the pseudogene TRBV3-2) and TRBJ2-7, with 13 bases that match TRBD2. Looked up from germline, CDR1 is LGHDT and CDR2 is YNNKEL (reference sequence). This CDR3 comprises 17 residues. Trimming at V came to 1 base and at J to 3 bases, leaving 6 bases not matched to a gene. This chain's CDR3 is CASSQGTSGGFYYEQYF. CDR3 in DNA: TGTGCCAGCAGCCAAGGGACTAGCGGGGGCTTCTACTACGAGCAGTACTTC.

The sample holds many counts of this clone. The chain carries TRBV23-1 and TRBJ1-2; possible D gene TRBD1, 6 bases. TRBV23-1 is placed among ORFs of uncertain function. Trimming stripped 0 bases from V and 1 base from J, with 18 bases between. The CDR3 totals 18 residues. The CDR3 spells CASSQSFGGREGNYGYTF. The CDR3, as DNA: TGCGCCAGCAGTCAATCGTTCGGGGGGCGAGAGGGTAACTATGGCTACACCTTC.

The rearrangement links TRBV29-1 to TRBJ2-2; 9 bases align to TRBD1. Looked up from germline, CDR1 is SQVTM and CDR2 is ANQGSEA. This CDR3 region has 16 residues. J was trimmed by 5 bases and V by 0 bases; bases with no gene match: 7. The DNA of the CDR3 is TGCAGCGTTGAAGATCAGGTACAGGGGGCGACCGGGGAGCTGTTTTTT. Protein: CSVEDQVQGATGELFF.

The V and J genes are TRBV7-9 and TRBJ2-1; TRBD2 matches 8 bases. Per the germline V gene, CDR1 is SEHNR and CDR2 is FQNEAQ (reference sequence). V lost 8 bases, J lost 3 bases, and 12 bases stayed unmatched. The CDR3 length is 16 residues. The CDR3 reads CASSILKAGDYNEQFF. The CDR3 DNA reads TGTGCCAGCTCAATTCTGAAAGCGGGAGACTACAATGAGCAGTTCTTC.

The chain has TRBV19 and TRBJ1-4, with TRBD1 identical over 8 bases. CDR1 is LNHDA, CDR2 SQIVND, per germline (reference sequence). This CDR3 is 13 amino acids long. The V segment lost 6 bases and the J segment 10 bases; nucleotides outside the gene matches: 7. This chain's CDR3 is CASRTDREGKLFF. In DNA form, the CDR3 reads TGTGCCAGTAGGACGGACAGGGAAGGAAAACTGTTTTTT.

This clone showed up just a few times. This chain links TRBV7-7 with TRBJ2-5; 8 bases match TRBD1. CDR1 is SSHAT, CDR2 FNYEAQ, per germline (reference sequence). CDR3 length equals 14 residues. Trimming at V came to 3 bases and at J to 4 bases, leaving 4 bases not matched to a gene. The CDR3 loop reads CASSFSGGRETQYF. CDR3 DNA: TGTGCCAGCAGCTTTTCAGGGGGCCGAGAGACCCAGTACTTC.

The rearrangement links TRBV6-6 to TRBJ2-5; D is perhaps TRBD2 (5 bases). Trimming took off 6 bases at V and 6 bases at J, with 14 bases between the two ends. The CDR3 loop spans 13 amino acids. From germline, CDR1 is MNHNY and CDR2 SVGAGI (reference sequence). The chain's CDR3 is CASSEEVWKTQYF. The DNA of the CDR3 is TGTGCCAGCAGCGAGGAGGTATGGAAGACCCAGTACTTC.

V and J are TRBV6-5 and TRBJ1-2; D is unclear. Germline CDR1 and CDR2: MNHEY and SVGAGI. Trimming stripped 6 bases from V and 4 bases from J, with 15 bases between. The CDR3 consists of 14 residues. CDR3 sequence (DNA): TGTGCCAGCAGATACGGGAGCTTCGGCTATGGCTACACCTTC. Translation gives CASRYGSFGYGYTF.

The rearrangement joins TRBV6-5 to TRBJ2-7; TRBD1 matches at 11 bases. V shed 2 bases, J shed 3 bases, and the junction held 0 bases outside the gene matches. There are 14 residues in the CDR3. Germline loops: CDR1 MNHEY, CDR2 SVGAGI. CDR3 bases: TGTGCCAGCAGTTACGGGACAGGGGGCTACGAGCAGTACTTC. Amino acid sequence: CASSYGTGGYEQYF.

This clone was detected once. The rearrangement joins TRBV12-3 or TRBV12-4 to TRBJ2-1; no definite D call. V lost 5 bases to trimming and J lost 5 bases, with 7 bases between them. There are 12 residues in the CDR3. CDR3 residues: CASSPTNNEQFF. CDR3 nucleotides: TGTGCCAGCAGTCCTACGAACAATGAGCAGTTCTTC.

J is TRBJ1-1 and V is TRBV25-1; 8 nucleotides align to TRBD1. CDR1 and CDR2 (germline): MGHDK, SYGVNS. This CDR3 region has 13 residues. J lost 1 base, V lost 6 bases, and 1 base had no gene match. CDR3 DNA sequence: TGTGCCAGCAGCGGACAGGGGAACACTGAAGCTTTCTTT. Translation gives CASSGQGNTEAFF.

The chain is built from TRBV2 and TRBJ1-6; TRBD1 might be the D (6 bases). Looked up from germline, CDR1 is SNHLY and CDR2 is FYNNEI. V dropped 8 bases and J dropped 5 bases, with 16 bases sitting between them. The length of the CDR3 is 15 residues. In nucleotides, the CDR3 is TGTGCCAGCGGCGGTTCAGGGGTAGATAATTCACCCCTCCACTTT. Residues: CASGGSGVDNSPLHF.

This clone was found once. The CDR3 spells CASSESDISYNSPLHF. In nucleotides, the CDR3 is TGCGCCAGCAGTGAGTCGGACATTTCCTATAATTCACCCCTCCACTTT. The chain has TRBV10-2 and TRBJ1-6, with D tentatively TRBD1 (5 bases). This CDR3 comprises 16 residues. Germline assignment: CDR1 WSHSY and CDR2 SAAADI. Trimming left V 0 bases short and J 1 base short, with 7 bases between.

The V and J genes are TRBV5-6 and TRBJ1-1; 9 bases align to TRBD1. This CDR3 comprises 14 residues. Germline-derived CDR1 and CDR2 are SGHDT and YYEEEE. V gave up 4 bases and J gave up 5 bases; unmatched junction bases: 6. The CDR3 here is CASSGTGGSTEAFF. The CDR3 DNA sequence: TGTGCCAGCAGCGGTACAGGGGGCTCAACTGAAGCTTTCTTT.

For the CDR3, the DNA is TGTGCCAGCAGTTTTCTGGGGATAGCGGGCACAGATACGCAGTATTTT. Protein sequence: CASSFLGIAGTDTQYF. This sequence joins TRBV28 and TRBJ2-3; D perhaps matches TRBD2 (6 bases). The ends were cut back, 3 bases at V and 1 base at J, with 14 bases in the middle. Germline loops: CDR1 MDHEN, CDR2 SYDVKM. This CDR3 region has 16 residues.

This clone showed up just once. CDR3: CASSMGRIKARVGYNEQFF. The CDR3 DNA reads TGTGCCAGTAGTATGGGCAGGATAAAGGCCAGGGTGGGGTACAATGAGCAGTTCTTC. V usage is TRBV19 and J usage is TRBJ2-1, with TRBD1 as a possible D gene (5 bases). CDR1 and CDR2 (germline): LNHDA, SQIVND (reference sequence). CDR3 size: 19 residues. V lost 3 bases and J 4 bases, leaving 25 bases between the germline ends.

This chain connects TRBV11-2 to TRBJ1-1; possible D gene TRBD1, 5 bases. This CDR3 is 15 amino acids long. Trimming took 1 base from V and 1 from J, leaving 10 bases between them. Germline V CDR1 and CDR2: SGHAT, FQNNGV. The CDR3 DNA reads TGTGCCAGCAGCTTAGTAACCACAGGGAACACTGAAGCTTTCTTT. It codes for CASSLVTTGNTEAFF.

In this sample, this clone turned up once. The chain links TRBV5-1 to TRBJ1-2; no reliable D call. The length of the CDR3 is 13 residues. The V end was cut by 2 bases, the J end by 9 bases, with 14 bases between. Looked up from germline, CDR1 is SGHRS and CDR2 is YFSETQ. CDR3: CASSFTETGSYTF. The CDR3 nucleotides are TGCGCCAGCAGCTTCACTGAGACGGGAAGCTACACCTTC.

V gene TRBV12-5 combines with J gene TRBJ2-1; no definite D call. V lost 5 bases and J 6 bases, leaving 14 bases between the germline ends. There are 14 residues in the CDR3. The germline CDR1 and CDR2 sequences are LGHNT and FRNRAP. In DNA, the CDR3 is TGTGCTAGTGGTCTGGGTTCGGAGATCAATGAGCAGTTCTTC. Protein: CASGLGSEINEQFF.

The chain uses TRBV19 and TRBJ1-5, with D maybe TRBD1 (5 bases). Trimming stripped 3 bases from V and 1 base from J, with 10 bases between. The germline gives CDR1 LNHDA, CDR2 SQIVND (reference sequence). The CDR3 length is 15 residues. In DNA form, the CDR3 reads TGTGCCAGTAGTATTCAGGACAACAGCAATCAGCCCCAGCATTTT. It translates to CASSIQDNSNQPQHF.

The gene calls are TRBV6-6 and TRBJ1-6; 7 bases line up with TRBD1. After removal of 8 bases from V and 6 bases from J, the junction contained 10 bases not matched to a gene. Looked up from germline, CDR1 is MNHNY and CDR2 is SVGAGI (reference sequence). The CDR3 has 15 amino acids. The CDR3 loop reads CASGRGTGVNSPLHF. The CDR3, as DNA: TGTGCCAGCGGCCGTGGCACAGGGGTTAATTCACCCCTCCACTTT.

This chain uses TRBV3-1 (or the pseudogene TRBV3-2) with TRBJ1-4, with D possibly TRBD1 on 5 matching bases. Trimming took off 0 bases at V and 5 bases at J, with 13 bases between the two ends. CDR3 length equals 16 residues. The germline CDR1 and CDR2 sequences are LGHDT and YNNKEL (reference sequence). CDR3 sequence (DNA): TGTGCCAGCAGCCAAGATCTAGGGGCGACGAATGAAAAACTGTTTTTT. Its translation is CASSQDLGATNEKLFF.

As DNA, the CDR3 is TGTGCCAGCAGACCGACAGGGAACTCTGGAAACACCATATATTTT. Its protein is CASRPTGNSGNTIYF. This rearrangement joins TRBV6-5 to TRBJ1-3, with 7 bases matching TRBD1. The V segment lost 6 bases and the J segment 0 bases; nucleotides outside the gene matches: 5. The CDR3 covers 15 residues. CDR1 and CDR2 from the germline V gene are MNHEY and SVGAGI.

The chain combines TRBV11-2 with TRBJ2-1; D might be TRBD1 (6 bases). V lost 6 bases, J lost 10 bases, and 19 bases lay in between. The CDR3 has 14 residues. The germline CDR1 and CDR2 sequences are SGHAT and FQNNGV. The chain's CDR3 is CASRNRRQALEQFF. In DNA, the CDR3 is TGTGCCAGCAGAAACCGACGACAGGCTTTAGAGCAGTTCTTC.

The V gene is TRBV5-6, the J gene TRBJ2-1; 9 bases line up with TRBD1. With 3 bases clipped from V and 6 bases from J, the junction kept 1 base outside the gene matches. Per germline, CDR1 SGHDT and CDR2 YYEEEE. CDR3 length: 13 residues. CDR3 nucleotides: TGTGCCAGCAGCTGGACAGGGGCCAATGAGCAGTTCTTC. Protein product: CASSWTGANEQFF. Complete variable domain (other parts from reference TRBV5-6 and TRBJ2-1): DAGVTQSPTHLIKTRGQQVTLRCSPKSGHDTVSWYQQALGQGPQFIFQYYEEEERQRGNFPDRFSGHQFPNYSSELNVNALLLGDSALYLCASSWTGANEQFFGPGTRLTVL.

As regards this clone: The sample carries other DNA sequences with the same CDR3. This chain joins TRBV5-6 and TRBJ1-5; no firm D call. Trimming pared 0 bases from V and 3 bases from J, leaving 4 bases between. The CDR3 has 13 amino acids. Germline CDR1 is SGHDT and CDR2 is YYEEEE. The CDR3 region is CASSLGANQPQHF. For the CDR3, the DNA is TGTGCCAGCAGCTTGGGCGCCAATCAGCCCCAGCATTTT.

On this clone: Other DNA sequences of this sample code for an identical CDR3. The chain employs TRBV28 and TRBJ2-7; tentatively, D is TRBD1 (5 bases). CDR3 length: 12 amino acids. V gave up 5 bases and J gave up 3 bases, with 8 bases separating them. The germline CDR1 and CDR2 sequences are MDHEN and SYDVKM. CDR3 protein: CASSSDSYEQYF. The CDR3 DNA sequence: TGTGCCAGCAGTAGCGACAGCTACGAGCAGTACTTC.